A selection of T cell receptor beta chains follows, all from one sample in a study of blood T cell repertoires in COVID-19. Data came from immunoSEQ multiplex PCR; TCRdb stores just in-frame clones and leaves some out. The sample records about 210,000 clones, approximately 85% being singletons. The source material was peripheral blood. These receptors all stem from a woman between 70 and 85 years old with COVID-19, enrolled during active disease. CDR3s include the opening cysteine and the closing phenylalanine or tryptophan. The order of the fields is D gene, clone size, V gene, J gene, CDR3 protein, CDR3 DNA. A D gene is named only where the DNA matches it firmly. Where a row states a size, it is once, few, many or the class of an expanded clone; other rows omit it.

>-|-|TRBV9|TRBJ1-2
CASSVGEEAANYGYTF
TGTGCCAGCAGCGTAGGTGAGGAAGCAGCTAACTATGGCTACACCTTC
>-|-|TRBV3-1/TRBV3-2|TRBJ2-1
CASSPTRGSVQFF
TGTGCCAGCAGCCCAACCCGGGGTTCGGTGCAGTTCTTC
>-|-|TRBV7-2|TRBJ1-4
CASSLSSLTTNEKLFF
TGTGCCAGCTCACTTAGCAGCTTGACAACTAATGAAAAACTGTTTTTT
>TRBD2|-|TRBV6-2/TRBV6-3|TRBJ2-3
CASSGSGRVTDTQYF
TGTGCCAGCAGTGGTAGCGGGAGGGTCACAGATACGCAGTATTTT
>TRBD1|-|TRBV7-9|TRBJ1-2
CASSPPGRQGIFYGYTF
TGTGCCAGCAGCCCTCCTGGAAGACAGGGGATTTTCTATGGCTACACCTTC
>-|once|TRBV6-1|TRBJ1-1
CASSEGPGRFTEAFF
TGTGCCAGCAGTGAGGGTCCAGGGAGGTTCACTGAAGCTTTCTTT
>TRBD1|-|TRBV10-3|TRBJ1-5
CAISEDRVSNQPQHF
TGTGCCATCAGTGAAGACAGGGTAAGCAATCAGCCCCAGCATTTT
>TRBD2|-|TRBV4-3|TRBJ2-7
CASSQDSGVPYEQYF
TGCGCCAGCAGCCAAGATAGCGGGGTCCCCTACGAGCAGTACTTC
>TRBD2|-|TRBV5-1|TRBJ2-1
CASSSTSGSNEQFF
TGCGCCAGCAGCTCCACTAGCGGGAGCAATGAGCAGTTCTTC
>TRBD2|-|TRBV7-9|TRBJ2-3
CASSPRLAGTDTQYF
TGTGCCAGCAGCCCTAGACTAGCGGGAACAGATACGCAGTATTTT
>TRBD2|-|TRBV11-2|TRBJ2-1
CASSPLGRVANEQFF
TGTGCCAGCAGCCCCCTCGGGAGGGTTGCCAATGAGCAGTTCTTC
>TRBD1|-|TRBV11-2|TRBJ1-1
CASSRNGQGTEAFF
TGTGCCAGCAGCCGAAATGGACAGGGAACTGAAGCTTTCTTT
>-|-|TRBV6-1|TRBJ1-4
CASGGGGVTNEKLFF
TGTGCCAGCGGTGGGGGAGGAGTAACTAATGAAAAACTGTTTTTT
>TRBD1|-|TRBV5-1|TRBJ2-7
CASSLTGDHEQYF
TGCGCCAGCAGCCTGACAGGGGACCACGAGCAGTACTTC
>-|-|TRBV4-1|TRBJ1-3
CASSLLQGFGNTIYF
TGCGCCAGCAGCCTTTTACAGGGTTTCGGAAACACCATATATTTT
>-|-|TRBV18|TRBJ1-2
CASSPSDTAGYGYTF
TGTGCCAGCTCACCATCGGACACAGCGGGATATGGCTACACCTTC
>-|few|TRBV12-5|TRBJ1-3
CASARPDQGSGNTIYF
TGTGCTAGTGCTAGGCCCGACCAGGGCTCTGGAAACACCATATATTTT
>TRBD1|-|TRBV7-3|TRBJ2-2
CASSITGDNTGELFF
TGTGCCAGCAGCATCACAGGGGATAACACCGGGGAGCTGTTTTTT
>-|few|TRBV9|TRBJ2-7
CASSVNPTSSYEQYF
TGTGCCAGCAGCGTAAATCCAACGAGCTCCTACGAGCAGTACTTC
>-|-|TRBV24-1|TRBJ1-4
CATSEGRGLFF
TGTGCCACCAGCGAGGGCCGGGGGCTGTTTTTT
>-|-|TRBV11-2|TRBJ2-5
CASSFSGYQETQYF
TGTGCCAGCAGCTTCTCAGGGTACCAAGAGACCCAGTACTTC
>TRBD1|-|TRBV19|TRBJ1-5
CASSIEGGQSNQPQHF
TGTGCCAGTAGTATCGAGGGGGGACAGAGCAATCAGCCCCAGCATTTT
>TRBD1|-|TRBV7-9|TRBJ1-4
CASSLGVGTGFRSNEKLFF
TGTGCCAGCAGCTTAGGAGTCGGGACAGGGTTTAGATCTAATGAAAAACTGTTTTTT
>TRBD1|few|TRBV7-6|TRBJ1-2
CASSPSGQGLGGYTF
TGTGCCAGCAGCCCCTCGGGACAGGGATTGGGCGGCTACACCTTC
>TRBD2|-|TRBV9|TRBJ2-2
CASSVVSSGSAGELFF
TGTGCCAGCAGCGTAGTTTCCAGCGGGAGTGCCGGGGAGCTGTTTTTT
>TRBD1|-|TRBV19|TRBJ1-5
CASSMILGRGQNQPQHF
TGTGCCAGTAGTATGATTTTGGGCAGGGGGCAGAATCAGCCCCAGCATTTT
>-|-|TRBV11-2|TRBJ2-3
CASSGGAHSLDTQYF
TGTGCCAGCAGCGGCGGGGCCCATAGCCTAGATACGCAGTATTTT
>-|-|TRBV19|TRBJ1-2
CASSLGQSPNYGYTF
TGTGCCAGTAGCCTCGGACAGAGTCCTAACTATGGCTACACCTTC
>-|-|TRBV5-5|TRBJ1-1
CASSYEGRAEAFF
TGTGCCAGCAGCTACGAGGGGAGGGCTGAAGCTTTCTTT
>-|-|TRBV2|TRBJ1-4
CASRQGTTNEKLFF
TGTGCCAGCAGGCAGGGGACAACTAATGAAAAACTGTTTTTT
>-|-|TRBV9|TRBJ2-1
CASSVARGNPYNEQFF
TGTGCCAGCAGCGTAGCCCGGGGGAACCCCTACAATGAGCAGTTCTTC
>-|-|TRBV19|TRBJ2-3
CASSPGEGGTQYF
TGTGCCAGTAGCCCAGGGGAGGGAGGTACGCAGTATTTT
>TRBD1|-|TRBV10-3|TRBJ2-7
CATDSTGTYEQYF
TGTGCCACCGACTCGACAGGGACCTACGAGCAGTACTTC
>-|-|TRBV6-1|TRBJ2-7
CASSESGGISSYEQYF
TGTGCCAGCAGTGAATCTGGGGGGATTAGCTCCTACGAGCAGTACTTC
>-|-|TRBV7-9|TRBJ2-7
CASRSRDTSYEQYF
TGTGCCAGCAGATCCCGGGACACGTCCTACGAGCAGTACTTC
>TRBD1|-|TRBV7-8|TRBJ2-1
CASSPRDSQNGEQFF
TGTGCCAGCTCCCCTCGGGACAGTCAGAACGGGGAGCAGTTCTTC
>-|few|TRBV5-1|TRBJ1-6
CASSEGADSPLHF
TGCGCCAGCAGCGAAGGGGCGGATTCACCCCTCCACTTT
>TRBD2|-|TRBV3-1/TRBV3-2|TRBJ2-5
CASSHIAGRVVETQYF
TGTGCCAGCAGTCATATAGCGGGGAGAGTAGTAGAGACCCAGTACTTC
>TRBD1|-|TRBV29-1|TRBJ2-3
CSVEDRDRGTDTQYF
TGCAGCGTTGAAGATCGGGACAGGGGGACAGATACGCAGTATTTT
>-|once|TRBV4-1|TRBJ1-1
CASSLIQGFTEAFF
TGCGCCAGCAGCCTAATACAGGGATTCACTGAAGCTTTCTTT
>-|-|TRBV12-3/TRBV12-4|TRBJ2-7
CASSSAANDEQYF
TGTGCCAGCAGTTCCGCCGCTAATGACGAGCAGTACTTC